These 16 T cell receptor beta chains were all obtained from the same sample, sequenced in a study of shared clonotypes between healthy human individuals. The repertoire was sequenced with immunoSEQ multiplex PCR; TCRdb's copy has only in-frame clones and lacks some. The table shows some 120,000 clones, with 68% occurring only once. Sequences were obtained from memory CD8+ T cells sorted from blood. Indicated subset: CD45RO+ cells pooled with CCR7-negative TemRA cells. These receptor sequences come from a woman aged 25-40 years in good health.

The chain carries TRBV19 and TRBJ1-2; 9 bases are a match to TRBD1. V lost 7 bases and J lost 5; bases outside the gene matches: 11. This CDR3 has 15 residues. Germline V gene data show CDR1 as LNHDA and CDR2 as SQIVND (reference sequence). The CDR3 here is CASTTISDRGYGYTF. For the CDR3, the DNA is TGTGCCAGTACAACCATCAGTGACAGGGGGTATGGCTACACCTTC. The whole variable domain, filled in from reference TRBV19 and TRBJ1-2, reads DGGITQSPKYLFRKEGQNVTLSCEQNLNHDAMYWYRQDPGQGLRLIYYSQIVNDFQKGDIAEGYSVSREKKESFPLTVTSAQKNPTAFYLCASTTISDRGYGYTFGSGTRLTVV.

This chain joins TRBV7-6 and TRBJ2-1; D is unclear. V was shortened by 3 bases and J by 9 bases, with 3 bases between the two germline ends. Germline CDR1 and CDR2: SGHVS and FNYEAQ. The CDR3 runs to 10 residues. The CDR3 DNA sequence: TGTGCCAGCAGCTTGGGTGAGCAGTTCTTC. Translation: CASSLGEQFF. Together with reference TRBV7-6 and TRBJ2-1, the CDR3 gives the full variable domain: GAGVSQSPRYKVTKRGQDVALRCDPISGHVSLYWYRQALGQGPEFLTYFNYEAQQDKSGLPNDRFSAERPEGSISTLTIQRTEQRDSAMYRCASSLGEQFFGPGTRLTVL.

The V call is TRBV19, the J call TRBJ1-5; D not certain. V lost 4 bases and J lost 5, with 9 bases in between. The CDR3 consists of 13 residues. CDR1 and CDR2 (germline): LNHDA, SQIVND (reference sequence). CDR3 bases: TGTGCCAGTAGTACCCAGAGATATCAGCCCCAGCATTTT. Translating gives CASSTQRYQPQHF.

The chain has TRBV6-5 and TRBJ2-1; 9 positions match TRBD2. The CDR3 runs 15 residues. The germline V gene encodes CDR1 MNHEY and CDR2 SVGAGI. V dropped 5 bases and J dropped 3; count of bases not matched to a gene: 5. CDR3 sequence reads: CASSSSGGSYNEQFF. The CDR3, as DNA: TGTGCCAGCAGTAGTAGCGGGGGAAGCTACAATGAGCAGTTCTTC.

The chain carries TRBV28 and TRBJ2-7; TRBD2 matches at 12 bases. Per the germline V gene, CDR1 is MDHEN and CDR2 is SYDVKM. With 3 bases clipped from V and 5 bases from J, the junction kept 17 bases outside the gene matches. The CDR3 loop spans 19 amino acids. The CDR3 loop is CASSLSDALLAGGPNEQYF. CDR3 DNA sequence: TGTGCCAGCAGTTTGTCGGACGCCCTCCTAGCGGGAGGGCCGAACGAGCAGTACTTC.

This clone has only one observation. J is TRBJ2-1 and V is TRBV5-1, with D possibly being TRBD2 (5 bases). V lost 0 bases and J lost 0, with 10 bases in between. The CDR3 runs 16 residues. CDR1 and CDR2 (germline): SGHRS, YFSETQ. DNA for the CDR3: TGCGCCAGCAGCTTGGCAGCGGTAAGCTCCTACAATGAGCAGTTCTTC. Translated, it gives CASSLAAVSSYNEQFF.

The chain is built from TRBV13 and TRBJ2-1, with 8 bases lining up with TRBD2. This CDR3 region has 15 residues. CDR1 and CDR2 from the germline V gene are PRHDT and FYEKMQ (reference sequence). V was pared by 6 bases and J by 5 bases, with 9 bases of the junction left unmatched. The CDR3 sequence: CASSLEGTSNNEQFF. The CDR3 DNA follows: TGTGCCAGCAGTCTAGAGGGGACTAGTAACAATGAGCAGTTCTTC.

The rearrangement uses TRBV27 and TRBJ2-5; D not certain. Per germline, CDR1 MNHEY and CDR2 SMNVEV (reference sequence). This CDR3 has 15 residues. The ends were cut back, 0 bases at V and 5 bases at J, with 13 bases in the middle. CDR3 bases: TGTGCCAGCAGTTTATCGATGGATCTCTCCGAGACCCAGTACTTC. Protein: CASSLSMDLSETQYF.

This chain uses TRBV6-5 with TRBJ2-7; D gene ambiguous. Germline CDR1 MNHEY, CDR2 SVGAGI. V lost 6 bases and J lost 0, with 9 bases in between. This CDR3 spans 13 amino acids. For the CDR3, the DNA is TGTGCCAGCAGATTCAGAAGCTCCTACGAGCAGTACTTC. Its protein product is CASRFRSSYEQYF.

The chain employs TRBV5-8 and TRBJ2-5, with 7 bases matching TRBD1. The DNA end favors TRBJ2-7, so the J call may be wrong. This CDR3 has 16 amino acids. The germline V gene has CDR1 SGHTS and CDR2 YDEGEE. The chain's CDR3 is CASSLAGDSFSYEQYF. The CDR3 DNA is TGTGCCAGCAGCTTGGCCGGGGACAGCTTCTCCTACGAGCAGTACTTC.

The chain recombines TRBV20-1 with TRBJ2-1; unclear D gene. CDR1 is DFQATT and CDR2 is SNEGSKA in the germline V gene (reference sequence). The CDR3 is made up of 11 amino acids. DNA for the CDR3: TGCAGGGTCGGGCTGAAGCAAGAGCAGTTCTTC. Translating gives CRVGLKQEQFF.

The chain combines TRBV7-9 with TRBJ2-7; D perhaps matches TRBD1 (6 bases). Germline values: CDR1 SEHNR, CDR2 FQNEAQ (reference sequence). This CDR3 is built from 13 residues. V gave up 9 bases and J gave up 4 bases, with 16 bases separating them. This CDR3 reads CASPAGDQYEQYF. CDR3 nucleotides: TGTGCCAGTCCGGCAGGGGATCAATACGAGCAGTACTTC.

As DNA, the CDR3 is TGTGCCAGCAGCGAGGGCCCTAGCAGCTTAAATGAGCAGTTCTTC. This gives the protein CASSEGPSSLNEQFF. The chain uses TRBV6-6 and TRBJ2-1; perhaps TRBD2 as D (5 bases). Germline-derived CDR1 and CDR2 are MNHNY and SVGAGI (reference sequence). The CDR3 totals 15 residues. Trimming shortened V by 6 bases and J by 7 bases, and 19 bases separated the two germline ends.

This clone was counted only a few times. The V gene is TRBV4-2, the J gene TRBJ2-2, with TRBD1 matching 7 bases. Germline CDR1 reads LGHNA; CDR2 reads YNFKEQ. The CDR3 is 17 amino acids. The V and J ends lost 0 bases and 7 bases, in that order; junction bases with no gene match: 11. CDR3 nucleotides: TGTGCCAGCAGCCAAGAGTGGAAACAGGGGTCCATCGGGGAGCTGTTTTTT. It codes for CASSQEWKQGSIGELFF.

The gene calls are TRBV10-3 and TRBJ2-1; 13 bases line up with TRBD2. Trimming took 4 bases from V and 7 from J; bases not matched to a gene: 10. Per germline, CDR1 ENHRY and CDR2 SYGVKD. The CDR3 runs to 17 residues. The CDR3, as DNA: TGTGCCATCAGTGTTTTACCCGGGACTAGCGGGACTAATGAGCAGTTCTTC. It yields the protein CAISVLPGTSGTNEQFF.

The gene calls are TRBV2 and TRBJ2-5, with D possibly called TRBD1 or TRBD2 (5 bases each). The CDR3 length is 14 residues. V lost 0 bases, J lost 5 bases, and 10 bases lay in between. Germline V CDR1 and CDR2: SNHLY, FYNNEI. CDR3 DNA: TGTGCCAGCAGTGAAGCGGGGGTAGGCGAGACCCAGTACTTC. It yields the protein CASSEAGVGETQYF.